What follows are 2 T cell receptor beta chains derived from one specimen sequenced in a study of CD8 T cells in Susac syndrome. RNA totalling 0.5 to 1 ug underwent reverse transcription with random hexamers. TCRdb called the immunoSEQ multiplex PCR reads again in MiXCR, with one record for every CDR3 protein. Among roughly 120,000 distinct CDR3 sequences listed, just under 95% were seen once. Sequences were obtained from CD4+ T cells from PBMCs. These receptors were collected from a human donor with multiple sclerosis.

This sequence joins TRBV15 and TRBJ2-3; D may be TRBD1 or TRBD2 (5 bases each). The CDR3 is made up of 14 amino acids. Germline CDR1 is LNHNV and CDR2 is YYDKDF (reference sequence). Trimming shortened V by 0 bases and J by 9 bases, and 13 bases separated the two germline ends. The CDR3 DNA reads TGTGCCACCAGCAGAGAGAGTAAGGGGACCACGCAGTATTTT. Protein product: CATSRESKGTTQYF.

The chain couples TRBV2 to TRBJ2-3; tentatively, D is TRBD1 (5 bases). The CDR3 sequence is 14 residues long. Germline assignment: CDR1 SNHLY and CDR2 FYNNEI. The V and J ends lost 8 bases and 0 bases respectively, with 12 bases between them. The CDR3 DNA is TGTGCCAGCCGGTTGACAGCGAGCACAGATACGCAGTATTTT. It specifies CASRLTASTDTQYF. Full variable domain (missing parts from reference TRBV2 and TRBJ2-3): EPEVTQTPSHQVTQMGQEVILRCVPISNHLYFYWYRQILGQKVEFLVSFYNNEISEKSEIFDDQFSVERPDGSNFTLKIRSTKLEDSAMYFCASRLTASTDTQYFGPGTRLTVL.